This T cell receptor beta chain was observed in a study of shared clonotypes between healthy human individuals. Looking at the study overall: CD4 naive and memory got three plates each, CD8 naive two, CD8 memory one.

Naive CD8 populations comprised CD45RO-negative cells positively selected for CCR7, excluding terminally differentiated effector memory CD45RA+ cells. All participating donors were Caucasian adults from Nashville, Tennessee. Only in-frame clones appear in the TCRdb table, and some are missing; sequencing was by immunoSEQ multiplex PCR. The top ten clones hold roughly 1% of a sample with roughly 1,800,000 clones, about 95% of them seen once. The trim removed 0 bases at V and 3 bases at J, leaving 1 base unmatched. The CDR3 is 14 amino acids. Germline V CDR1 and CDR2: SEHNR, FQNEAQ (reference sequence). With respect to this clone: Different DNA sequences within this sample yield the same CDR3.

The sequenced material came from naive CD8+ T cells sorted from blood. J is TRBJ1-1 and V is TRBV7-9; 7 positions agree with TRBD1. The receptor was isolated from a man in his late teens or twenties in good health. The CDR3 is CASSLAQGDTEAFF. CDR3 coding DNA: TGTGCCAGCAGCTTAGCGCAGGGGGACACTGAAGCTTTCTTT.